The sequence of this T cell receptor (beta chain) was determined in a study of blood T cell repertoires in COVID-19 (dated by TCRdb to 2018 to 2020). For the wider study: Samples from collaborators originated in the United States, Italy and Spain and spanned both the acute and convalescent phases of COVID-19. The prospective study material was composed of cDNA or gDNA derived from T cells, B-cell-depleted T cells, or PBMCs. Subjects who had been exposed to COVID-19, were actively infected with it, or had recovered from it provided the deeply sampled blood TCRbeta repertoires that made up the dataset. The repertoires were released in a freely available public database meant as a resource for research on the immune response to SARS-CoV-2. The samples were drawn from the first 160 participants of the ongoing ImmuneRACE study and from 1,200 or so subjects provided by 6 global collaborators. Sample metadata almost always included a de-identified subject ID, COVID-19 status, age in years and sex. HLA class I and class II types, where available, came from metadata supplied by the sample provider rather than from assay-based typing. What the study reported, not specific to this receptor: How much clinical and demographic metadata was included differed by source and by participant, and the metadata was provided uncurated.

The CDR3, from cysteine to phenylalanine, totals 13 residues. Kept here is only the CDR3 DNA, which spans 39 bases and is read in frame from base 1. Trimming removed 8 bases from V and 3 bases from J, leaving 11 bases between the germline ends. CDR1 LNHDA and CDR2 SQIVND are derived from the germline V gene (reference sequence). Points on this clone: The antigen it binds to is not known. Qualities for individual bases were not recorded, and no much larger clone is one base off.

Another Seattle source contributed samples from volunteer blood donors who had recovered from COVID-19. Each collaborating institution followed its own protocols to collect whole blood in K2EDTA tubes. For TCRbeta analysis, collaborators shipped samples as frozen whole blood, isolated PBMCs, or DNA extracted from either of those sample types. TCRbeta CDR3 regions were amplified from genomic DNA by means of the immunoSEQ Assay, a bias-controlled multiplex PCR. In the original analysis: The number of nucleated cells in each sample was estimated by amplification of reference gene primers within the assay. Sequence reads were collapsed and filtered to measure the absolute abundance of every unique TCRbeta CDR3 rearrangement. For each sample, productive Simpson clonality was calculated by taking the square root of Simpson's diversity index across productive rearrangements. As stored in TCRdb, this immuneACCESS dataset retains in-frame rearrangements with V and J assigned. A fraction of the clones does not appear; measured against another copy, unresolved V genes explain less than half of the discrepancy, and the remainder lacks a known reason. The V and J calls and clone size come from that table; D and trimming were worked out from the DNA. The table for this sample lists a few hundred thousand clones; 70% to 90% of them were counted only once. Of the sample, over 2.5% is held by the ten largest clones.

The sequenced material came from peripheral blood. The receptor chain draws on TRBV19 and TRBJ1-5, with no confident D gene call. The clonotype comes from a man aged 50-60 years who had recovered from COVID-19. For the CDR3, the sequence is CASGEGTNQPQHF. The sequence in DNA is TGTGCCAGTGGAGAGGGCACCAATCAGCCCCAGCATTTT. Outside the CDR3, residues come from the reference TRBV19 and TRBJ1-5 proteins, so the full variable domain is: DGGITQSPKYLFRKEGQNVTLSCEQNLNHDAMYWYRQDPGQGLRLIYYSQIVNDFQKGDIAEGYSVSREKKESFPLTVTSAQKNPTAFYLCASGEGTNQPQHFGDGTRLSIL.